The clone carrying this TCR beta chain appeared once. What it recognizes is unknown. Germline V gene lookup returns CDR1 SGDLS and CDR2 YYNGEE. CDR3 length equals 17 residues. V lost 4 bases and J lost 8; bases outside the gene matches: 14. The sample comes from a study of cytomegalovirus exposure and HLA in healthy donors. Primers included in the PCR were 60 Vbeta and 13 Jbeta primers. Per the authors' pipeline: Later reanalysis found around 74 million unique TCR beta chains, some 10 million of them shared. The repertoire was sequenced with immunoSEQ multiplex PCR; TCRdb's copy has only in-frame clones and lacks some. The V and J calls and clone size come from that table; D and trimming were worked out from the DNA. The table has approximately 190,000 clones, roughly 80% seen once. General study results and limits: In vitro testing confirmed three CMV-associated chains as specific for CMV antigens. In an earlier analysis, productive rearrangement rates for most beta V segments clustered near 87% or 30%.

Donors sampled were nominally healthy, though unrecorded immune exposures were likely. The material sequenced was PBMCs. The source is a woman aged 45 to 65 in good health and CMV-seropositive. The chain employs TRBV9 and TRBJ2-1; 11 nucleotides agree with TRBD2. DNA for the CDR3: TGTGCCAGCAGCCCCCGGACTAGCGGGTTTATCCAAGATGAGCAGTTCTTC. This encodes CASSPRTSGFIQDEQFF.